Below, 29 T cell receptor beta chains from the same sample are listed, as sequenced in a study of shared clonotypes between healthy human individuals. Profiled with immunoSEQ multiplex PCR; TCRdb holds only in-frame clones, not every one. The table lists roughly 2.1 million clones, roughly 91% of them singletons. Naive CD8 populations comprised CD45RO-negative cells positively selected for CCR7, excluding terminally differentiated effector memory CD45RA+ cells. Specimen: naive CD8+ T cells from PBMCs. These receptors were obtained from a man aged 18 to 30 in good health. Some clones in this sample may be carry-over from other donors' samples.

The chain joins TRBV25-1 to TRBJ2-5, with 7 bases fitting TRBD1. This CDR3 comprises 14 residues. Germline CDR1 is MGHDK and CDR2 is SYGVNS. The V and J ends lost 4 bases and 2 bases, in that order; junction bases with no gene match: 4. Here the CDR3 reads CASSGKTGQETQYF. CDR3 sequence (DNA): TGTGCCAGCAGTGGTAAGACAGGGCAAGAGACCCAGTACTTC.

The V and J genes are TRBV19 and TRBJ2-7; D remains unclear. V was pared by 5 bases and J by 0 bases, with 8 bases between. CDR1 is LNHDA and CDR2 is SQIVND in the germline V gene (reference sequence). The CDR3 contains 13 residues. The chain's CDR3 is CASSLGDSYEQYF. The CDR3 nucleotides are TGTGCCAGTAGTCTCGGAGACTCCTACGAGCAGTACTTC.

A note on this clone: The sample holds other DNA sequences that translate to the same CDR3. The chain is built from TRBV7-6 and TRBJ2-7, with TRBD2 identical over 12 bases. Germline V gives CDR1 SGHVS, CDR2 FNYEAQ. The CDR3 is 14 residues long. V shed 5 bases, J shed 4 bases, and the junction held 3 bases outside the gene matches. CDR3 protein: CASSPGLAGYEQYF. CDR3 DNA: TGTGCCAGCAGCCCCGGACTAGCGGGATACGAGCAGTACTTC.

V gene TRBV7-9 combines with J gene TRBJ2-2; TRBD2 is a possible D gene (5 bases). Trimming shortened V by 5 bases and J by 15 bases, and 16 bases separated the two germline ends. The CDR3 contains 12 residues. Germline CDR1 is SEHNR and CDR2 is FQNEAQ (reference sequence). CDR3 coding DNA: TGTGCCAGCAGCCCCCTTTCCGGGATTGTGTTTTTT. Amino acid sequence: CASSPLSGIVFF.

The chain combines TRBV27 with TRBJ2-1, with D maybe TRBD1 (6 bases). The V end was cut by 5 bases, the J end by 1 base, with 15 bases between. The germline gives CDR1 MNHEY, CDR2 SMNVEV (reference sequence). The CDR3 is made up of 16 amino acids. The CDR3 loop reads CASSPSRGRSYNEQFF. CDR3 bases: TGTGCCAGCAGTCCCAGCAGGGGCCGGTCCTACAATGAGCAGTTCTTC.

The chain is built from TRBV7-9 and TRBJ1-5, with TRBD1 identical over 7 bases. This CDR3 is 15 amino acids long. Germline V CDR1 and CDR2: SEHNR, FQNEAQ (reference sequence). With 3 bases clipped from V and 6 bases from J, the junction kept 8 bases outside the gene matches. In nucleotides, the CDR3 is TGTGCCAGCAGCTTCGACAGGGAACAGGGTCAGCCCCAGCATTTT. Protein: CASSFDREQGQPQHF.

J is TRBJ2-3 and V is TRBV13, with D possibly being TRBD1 (6 bases). V gave up 5 bases and J gave up 1 base, with 10 bases separating them. The CDR3 length is 14 residues. Germline values: CDR1 PRHDT, CDR2 FYEKMQ (reference sequence). Here the CDR3 reads CASSTRQGTDTQYF. The CDR3 DNA reads as TGTGCCAGCAGCACCCGACAGGGCACAGATACGCAGTATTTT.

The V gene is TRBV2, the J gene TRBJ2-1; D uncertain. V lost 6 bases and J 10 bases, leaving 10 bases between the germline ends. Germline CDR1 reads SNHLY; CDR2 reads FYNNEI. The CDR3 is 11 residues long. The CDR3 loop reads CASSLSREQFF. CDR3 sequence (DNA): TGTGCCAGCAGCCTATCCAGGGAGCAGTTCTTC.

V and J are TRBV4-1 and TRBJ2-1; D is tentatively TRBD1 or TRBD2 (5 bases each). Germline values: CDR1 MGHRA, CDR2 YSYEKL. The CDR3 covers 15 residues. Trimming left V 5 bases short and J 2 bases short, with 13 bases between. CDR3 nucleotides: TGCGCCAGCAGCTTTAGACTGGGACCCTACAATGAGCAGTTCTTC. Protein sequence: CASSFRLGPYNEQFF.

The chain uses TRBV27 and TRBJ2-2; TRBD2 agrees at 9 bases. Losses at the gene ends were 2 bases for V and 4 bases for J; bases not matched to a gene: 11. The germline gives CDR1 MNHEY, CDR2 SMNVEV (reference sequence). The CDR3 is 18 residues long. CDR3 amino acids: CASSLREWSGRSTGELFF. The CDR3 coding sequence is TGTGCCAGCAGTTTAAGAGAATGGAGCGGGAGGAGCACCGGGGAGCTGTTTTTT.

This clone has a handful of counts. The chain links TRBV9 to TRBJ2-2, with unresolved D. V was shortened by 0 bases and J by 2 bases, with 5 bases between the two germline ends. This CDR3 spans 14 amino acids. In germline, CDR1 is SGDLS, CDR2 YYNGEE. CDR3 nucleotides: TGTGCCAGCAGCGTAGTTCCTAACACCGGGGAGCTGTTTTTT. It translates to CASSVVPNTGELFF.

V usage is TRBV27 and J usage is TRBJ2-5; D remains unclear. Trimming stripped 6 bases from V and 7 bases from J, with 21 bases between. The length of the CDR3 is 15 residues. Germline assignment: CDR1 MNHEY and CDR2 SMNVEV (reference sequence). The CDR3 DNA follows: TGTGCCAGCAGCCCCTCCACCACCGGAGTCCTGACCCAGTACTTC. It yields the protein CASSPSTTGVLTQYF.

The chain joins TRBV14 to TRBJ2-1, with 7 nucleotides matching TRBD2. V dropped 0 bases and J dropped 6; count of bases not matched to a gene: 8. Germline V gene sequence: CDR1 SGHDN, CDR2 FVKESK. The length of the CDR3 is 16 residues. This CDR3 reads CASSQENPSGSNEQFF. The DNA for the CDR3 is TGTGCCAGCAGCCAAGAGAACCCTAGCGGTAGCAATGAGCAGTTCTTC.

The rearrangement links TRBV6-1 to TRBJ1-1; D gene ambiguous. V lost 3 bases, J lost 5 bases, and 13 bases lay in between. The CDR3 consists of 14 residues. Looked up from germline, CDR1 is MNHNS and CDR2 is SASEGT. The CDR3 protein is CASSDEHGLTEAFF. The CDR3 DNA reads as TGTGCCAGCAGTGATGAACATGGGTTGACTGAAGCTTTCTTT.

The chain links TRBV6-6 to TRBJ1-2; TRBD1 might be the D (5 bases). CDR1 MNHNY and CDR2 SVGAGI come from the germline V gene (reference sequence). V dropped 6 bases and J dropped 5 bases, with 16 bases sitting between them. This CDR3 comprises 14 residues. CDR3 nucleotides: TGTGCCAGCAGCGCCGGGACGGGGGTATATGGCTACACCTTC. Translation gives CASSAGTGVYGYTF.

The CDR3 DNA reads TGTGCCAGCAGCGACAAGGGACAGGGGTACACTGAAGCTTTCTTT. Translated, it gives CASSDKGQGYTEAFF. The V and J genes are TRBV9 and TRBJ1-1; TRBD1 agrees at 10 bases. There are 15 residues in the CDR3. J gave up 3 bases and V 3 bases, and 5 bases lay outside the gene matches. Germline lookup yields CDR1 SGDLS and CDR2 YYNGEE. The variable domain in full, completed from reference TRBV9 and TRBJ1-1, reads DSGVTQTPKHLITATGQRVTLRCSPRSGDLSVYWYQQSLDQGLQFLIQYYNGEERAKGNILERFSAQQFPDLHSELNLSSLELGDSALYFCASSDKGQGYTEAFFGQGTRLTVV.

The V and J genes are TRBV5-1 and TRBJ2-1; 14 bases agree with TRBD2. The germline V gene encodes CDR1 SGHRS and CDR2 YFSETQ. The CDR3 extends over 19 amino acids. After removal of 0 bases from V and 5 bases from J, the junction contained 10 bases not matched to a gene. In DNA form, the CDR3 reads TGCGCCAGCAGCTTGGTTCCGGGACTAGCGGGAGCTGGAAACAATGAGCAGTTCTTC. This codes for CASSLVPGLAGAGNNEQFF.

CDR3 residues: CASSERERQSRYGYTF. The CDR3, as DNA: TGTGCCAGCAGCGAGAGAGAAAGACAGTCACGGTATGGCTACACCTTC. The chain employs TRBV9 and TRBJ1-2; TRBD1 is a possible D gene (5 bases). This CDR3 contains 16 residues. Trimming took off 3 bases at V and 5 bases at J, with 20 bases between the two ends. Germline CDR1 is SGDLS and CDR2 is YYNGEE.

The CDR3 loop reads CASSTRLQPQHF. The DNA of the CDR3 is TGTGCCAGCAGCACCAGACTCCAGCCCCAGCATTTT. V gene TRBV5-6 combines with J gene TRBJ1-5, with D unclear. This CDR3 spans 12 amino acids. Per germline, CDR1 SGHDT and CDR2 YYEEEE. V lost 4 bases to trimming and J lost 7 bases, with 9 bases between them.

The chain joins TRBV7-2 to TRBJ2-7; the D is unclear. The CDR3 covers 13 residues. The germline gives CDR1 SGHTA, CDR2 FQGNSA. The V gene lost 4 bases and the J gene lost 2 bases, with 9 bases spanning the gap. This CDR3 is CASSSTDAYEQYF. The CDR3, as DNA: TGTGCCAGCAGCTCAACGGATGCCTACGAGCAGTACTTC.

V gene TRBV14 combines with J gene TRBJ2-1, with 11 positions matching TRBD2. Trimming cost V 4 bases and J 4 bases; bases outside gene matches: 6. CDR1 is SGHDN and CDR2 is FVKESK in the germline V gene. The CDR3 has 16 amino acids. The CDR3 DNA reads as TGTGCCAGCAGCCCCCTAGCGGGAGGTTATTACAATGAGCAGTTCTTC. Protein: CASSPLAGGYYNEQFF. The variable domain in full, with the rest retrieved from reference TRBV14 and TRBJ2-1, is EAGVTQFPSHSVIEKGQTVTLRCDPISGHDNLYWYRRVMGKEIKFLLHFVKESKQDESGMPNNRFLAERTGGTYSTLKVQPAELEDSGVYFCASSPLAGGYYNEQFFGPGTRLTVL.

This chain uses TRBV5-4 with TRBJ1-1; D remains unclear. Germline V gene data show CDR1 as SGHNT and CDR2 as YYREEE (reference sequence). Trimming took off 8 bases at V and 3 bases at J, with 23 bases between the two ends. This CDR3 spans 16 amino acids. This chain's CDR3 is CASSFYMGQLDTEAFF. The CDR3 DNA is TGTGCCAGTTCGTTCTATATGGGCCAACTCGACACTGAAGCTTTCTTT.

The rearrangement joins TRBV13 to TRBJ2-7; TRBD1 or TRBD2 may be the D gene (5 bases each). CDR1 and CDR2 from the germline V gene are PRHDT and FYEKMQ (reference sequence). This CDR3 has 12 amino acids. Deletions cut 8 bases from V and 5 bases from J, with 13 bases between. This CDR3 is CASGGRADEQYF. The CDR3 nucleotides are TGTGCCAGCGGAGGCAGGGCGGACGAGCAGTACTTC. The whole variable domain, remainder taken from reference TRBV13 and TRBJ2-7, is AAGVIQSPRHLIKEKRETATLKCYPIPRHDTVYWYQQGPGQDPQFLISFYEKMQSDKGSIPDRFSAQQFSDYHSELNMSSLELGDSALYFCASGGRADEQYFGPGTRLTVT.

Notes on this clone: In the same sample, other DNA sequences code for this CDR3. The rearrangement joins TRBV28 to TRBJ2-7; D gene unclear. With 6 bases removed from V and 3 bases from J, the gap between germline ends came to 6 bases. CDR1 and CDR2 from the germline V gene are MDHEN and SYDVKM. There are 11 residues in the CDR3. The CDR3 sequence is CASSVSYEQYF. CDR3 sequence (DNA): TGTGCCAGCAGCGTCAGCTACGAGCAGTACTTC. Looking up the rest from reference TRBV28 and TRBJ2-7 gives the full variable domain: DVKVTQSSRYLVKRTGEKVFLECVQDMDHENMFWYRQDPGLGLRLIYFSYDVKMKEKGDIPEGYSVSREKKERFSLILESASTNQTSMYLCASSVSYEQYFGPGTRLTVT.

V usage is TRBV19 and J usage is TRBJ2-3; 7 bases agree with TRBD2. The CDR3 runs to 15 residues. Germline lookup yields CDR1 LNHDA and CDR2 SQIVND (reference sequence). With V trimmed by 1 base and J by 4 bases, 5 bases remained unmatched. In DNA form, the CDR3 reads TGTGCCAGTAGTATAGTACGGGGGAGGGCAGATACGCAGTATTTT. Protein product: CASSIVRGRADTQYF.

The V gene is TRBV7-2, the J gene TRBJ2-1; weak D call: TRBD1 (5 bases). Germline V gene lookup returns CDR1 SGHTA and CDR2 FQGNSA. V shed 2 bases and J shed 5 bases, with 13 bases lying between them. This CDR3 has 15 residues. The CDR3 DNA sequence: TGTGCCAGCAGCTTAAAGGCAGGGCCAAACAATGAGCAGTTCTTC. Protein: CASSLKAGPNNEQFF.

The V and J genes are TRBV7-6 and TRBJ2-7, with 10 bases that match TRBD1. CDR1 is SGHVS and CDR2 is FNYEAQ in the germline V gene. CDR3 size: 15 residues. Unmatched junction bases numbered 3, after V lost 1 base and J lost 3 bases. In DNA, the CDR3 is TGTGCCAGCAGCTTAGAAGGGACAGGGGACTACGAGCAGTACTTC. This gives the protein CASSLEGTGDYEQYF.

V and J are TRBV19 and TRBJ1-1; D is undetermined. The CDR3 is 15 amino acids. Germline lookup yields CDR1 LNHDA and CDR2 SQIVND (reference sequence). V was clipped by 4 bases and J by 4 bases, with 16 bases between them. The CDR3: CASSTLPGGSTEAFF. As DNA, the CDR3 is TGTGCCAGTAGTACCCTCCCGGGAGGAAGCACTGAAGCTTTCTTT.

The genes are TRBV19 and TRBJ2-1; 14 positions match TRBD2. Germline assignment: CDR1 LNHDA and CDR2 SQIVND (reference sequence). Losses at the gene ends were 6 bases for V and 6 bases for J; bases not matched to a gene: 4. The CDR3 is 15 amino acids. CDR3 sequence: CASRGLAGGFNEQFF. DNA for the CDR3: TGTGCCAGTAGAGGACTAGCGGGAGGTTTCAATGAGCAGTTCTTC.